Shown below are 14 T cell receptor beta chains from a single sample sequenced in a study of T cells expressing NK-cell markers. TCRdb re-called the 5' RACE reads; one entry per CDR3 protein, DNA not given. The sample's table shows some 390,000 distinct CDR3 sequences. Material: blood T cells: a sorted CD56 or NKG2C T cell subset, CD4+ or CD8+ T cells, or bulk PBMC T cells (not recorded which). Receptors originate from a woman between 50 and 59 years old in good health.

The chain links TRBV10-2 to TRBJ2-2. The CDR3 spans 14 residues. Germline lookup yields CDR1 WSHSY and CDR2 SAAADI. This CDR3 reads CASSGKTNTGELFF.

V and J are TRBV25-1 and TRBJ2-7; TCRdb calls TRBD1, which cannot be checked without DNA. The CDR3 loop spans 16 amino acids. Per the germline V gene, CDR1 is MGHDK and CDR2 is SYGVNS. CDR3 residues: CASSGPGQASSYEQYF.

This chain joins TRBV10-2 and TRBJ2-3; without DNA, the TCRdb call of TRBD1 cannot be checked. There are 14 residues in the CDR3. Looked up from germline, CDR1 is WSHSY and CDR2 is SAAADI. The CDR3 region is CATRREGPLDTQYF.

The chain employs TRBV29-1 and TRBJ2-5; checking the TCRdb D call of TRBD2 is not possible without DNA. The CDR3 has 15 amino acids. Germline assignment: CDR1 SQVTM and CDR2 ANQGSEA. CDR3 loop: CSVDFLATHQETQYF.

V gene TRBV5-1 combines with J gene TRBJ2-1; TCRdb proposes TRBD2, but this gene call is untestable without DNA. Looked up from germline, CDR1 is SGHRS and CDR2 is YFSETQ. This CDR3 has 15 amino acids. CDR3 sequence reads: CASSLAGRGNNEQFF.

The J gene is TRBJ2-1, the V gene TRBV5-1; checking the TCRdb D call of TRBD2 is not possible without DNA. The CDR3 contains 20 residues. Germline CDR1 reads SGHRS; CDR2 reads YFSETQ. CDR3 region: CASSTFSGRLVPSSYNEQFF.

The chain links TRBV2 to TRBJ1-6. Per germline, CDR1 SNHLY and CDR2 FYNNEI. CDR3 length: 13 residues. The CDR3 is CASSAELAGPLHF.

The CDR3 spells CASSSSSSGRSGDTQYF. This sequence joins TRBV5-5 and TRBJ2-3; the D gene TCRdb calls, TRBD2, cannot be checked with no DNA. The CDR3 spans 17 residues. Germline values: CDR1 SGHKS, CDR2 YYEKEE (reference sequence). Full variable domain (missing parts from reference TRBV5-5 and TRBJ2-3): DAGVTQSPTHLIKTRGQQVTLRCSPISGHKSVSWYQQVLGQGPQFIFQYYEKEERGRGNFPDRFSARQFPNYSSELNVNALLLGDSALYLCASSSSSSGRSGDTQYFGPGTRLTVL.

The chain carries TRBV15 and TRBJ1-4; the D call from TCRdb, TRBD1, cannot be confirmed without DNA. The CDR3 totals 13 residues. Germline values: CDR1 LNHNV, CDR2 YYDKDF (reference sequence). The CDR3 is CATKQDRAGKLFF.

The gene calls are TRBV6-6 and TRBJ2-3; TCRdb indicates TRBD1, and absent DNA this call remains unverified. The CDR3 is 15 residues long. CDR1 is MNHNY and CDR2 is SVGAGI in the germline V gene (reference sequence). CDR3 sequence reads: CASSYVLGATDTQYF.

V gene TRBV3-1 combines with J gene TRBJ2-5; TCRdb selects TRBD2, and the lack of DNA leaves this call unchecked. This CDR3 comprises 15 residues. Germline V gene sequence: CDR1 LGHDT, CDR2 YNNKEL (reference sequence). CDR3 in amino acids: CASSQEVREGETQYF.

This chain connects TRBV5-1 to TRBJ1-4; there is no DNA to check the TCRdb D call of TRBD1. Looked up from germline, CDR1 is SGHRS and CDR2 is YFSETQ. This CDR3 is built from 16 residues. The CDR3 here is CASSLGWGQPNEKLFF.

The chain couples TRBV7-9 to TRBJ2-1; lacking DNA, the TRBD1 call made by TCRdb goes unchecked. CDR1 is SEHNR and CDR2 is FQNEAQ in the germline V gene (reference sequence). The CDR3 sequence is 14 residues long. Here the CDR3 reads CASSPLGLLNEQFF.

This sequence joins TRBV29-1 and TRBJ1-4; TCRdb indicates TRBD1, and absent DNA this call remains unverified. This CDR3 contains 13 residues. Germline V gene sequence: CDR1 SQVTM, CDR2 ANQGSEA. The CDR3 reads CSSRAGGNEKLFF.